This is a list of T cell receptor beta chains from one sample in a study of T-cell reconstitution after alpha-beta-depleted transplantation in children. In TCRdb, the PCR reads were re-called with MiXCR into one record per CDR3 protein. The sample records 600,000 to 700,000 distinct CDR3 sequences, 13% being singletons. Specimen: PBMCs, collected before TCRalphabeta/CD19-depleted stem cell transplant. These receptors were taken from a girl under 10 years old with congenital amegakaryocytic thrombocytopenia, due to receive a stem cell transplant. Both conserved end residues are part of each CDR3. Each record gives: J gene, V gene, D gene, clone size, CDR3 length, CDR3 protein, CDR3 DNA. D genes are given only for firm matches. Rows may omit the clone size; those that give it use once, few, many or a size class.

TRBJ2-1	TRBV4-2	.	.	14	CASGPRGPYNEQFF	TGTGCCAGCGGACCGAGGGGACCCTACAATGAGCAGTTCTTC
TRBJ1-5	TRBV10-2	TRBD1	.	13	CASGQGWNQPQHF	TGCGCCAGCGGACAGGGATGGAATCAGCCCCAGCATTTT
TRBJ2-7	TRBV12-3/TRBV12-4	.	once	16	CASSRAPSANTYEQYF	TGTGCCAGCAGTCGGGCACCTAGCGCCAACACCTACGAGCAGTACTTC
TRBJ2-1	TRBV10-3	.	.	12	CAATGVYNEQFF	TGTGCCGCAACGGGGGTTTACAATGAGCAGTTCTTC
TRBJ1-4	TRBV6-5	.	many	12	CGSGRNNEKLFF	TGTGGAAGCGGAAGAAACAATGAAAAACTGTTTTTT
TRBJ2-3	TRBV11-2	.	many	13	CASTRGPTDTQYF	TGTGCCAGCACTCGGGGTCCCACAGATACGCAGTATTTT
TRBJ1-5	TRBV28	.	many	15	CASSWAGTMYQPQHF	TGTGCCAGCAGTTGGGCCGGGACTATGTATCAGCCCCAGCATTTT
TRBJ1-1	TRBV6-1	TRBD1	many	14	CASSRGGETTEAFF	TGTGCCAGCAGTAGAGGGGGCGAAACCACTGAAGCTTTCTTT
TRBJ2-1	TRBV5-1	.	few	14	CASSLPGVGNEQFF	TGCGCCAGCAGCTTGCCGGGAGTGGGCAATGAGCAGTTCTTC
TRBJ2-4	TRBV2	TRBD2	.	12	CASRTSGNIQYF	TGTGCCAGCAGAACTAGCGGAAACATTCAGTACTTC
TRBJ2-7	TRBV6-6	.	many	13	CASSLRLGDEQYF	TGTGCCAGCAGTTTGAGACTAGGCGACGAGCAGTACTTC
TRBJ2-1	TRBV6-6	TRBD2	many	13	CAIGTSEYDEQFF	TGTGCCATTGGGACTAGCGAGTATGATGAGCAGTTCTTC
TRBJ2-1	TRBV15	TRBD1	.	12	CATTQGAYEQFF	TGTGCCACCACACAGGGGGCCTATGAGCAGTTCTTC
TRBJ2-7	TRBV14	.	.	13	CASTPGRGDEQYF	TGTGCCAGCACCCCCGGAAGGGGGGACGAGCAGTACTTC
TRBJ2-2	TRBV3-1	TRBD2	few	17	CASSRWFSGSDGGELFF	TGTGCCAGCAGCCGATGGTTTAGCGGGAGCGACGGCGGGGAGCTGTTTTTT
TRBJ2-5	TRBV4-1	TRBD1	few	17	CASSQALRDRRLETQYF	TGCGCCAGCAGCCAAGCCCTTCGGGACAGGCGGTTGGAGACCCAGTACTTC
TRBJ1-1	TRBV10-3	.	once	13	CAISEDLNTEAFF	TGTGCCATCAGTGAAGACCTGAACACTGAAGCTTTCTTT
TRBJ2-7	TRBV27	TRBD2	.	15	CASSPRLAGGYEQYF	TGTGCCAGCAGTCCCAGACTAGCGGGAGGCTACGAGCAGTACTTC
TRBJ2-6	TRBV12-3/TRBV12-4	.	many	15	CASSPPTSGANVLTF	TGTGCCAGCAGTCCCCCTACCTCCGGGGCCAACGTCCTGACTTTC
TRBJ1-5	TRBV10-3	.	.	14	CAISGEGRDQPQHF	TGTGCCATCTCGGGGGAGGGCCGGGATCAGCCCCAGCATTTT
TRBJ2-3	TRBV5-1	.	many	16	CASSWEEFWVSDTQYF	TGCGCCAGCAGCTGGGAGGAGTTTTGGGTCTCCGATACGCAGTATTTT
TRBJ2-7	TRBV5-1	TRBD2	.	13	CASRAGGPFEQYF	TGCGCCAGCAGGGCGGGAGGGCCATTCGAGCAGTACTTC
TRBJ2-1	TRBV5-1	.	many	15	CASSSLARSYNEQFF	TGCGCCAGCAGCTCCCTGGCCCGCTCCTACAATGAGCAGTTCTTC
TRBJ1-3	TRBV6-5	TRBD1	many	16	CASSYSGQGSGNTIYF	TGTGCCAGCAGTTACTCGGGACAGGGATCCGGAAACACCATATATTTT
TRBJ2-4	TRBV20-1	.	.	14	CSAKTRVAKNIQYF	TGCAGTGCTAAGACGCGGGTAGCCAAAAACATTCAGTACTTC